The clone carrying this T cell receptor (beta chain) was observed once. Its antigen is not known. This specimen belongs to a study of shared clonotypes between healthy human individuals. Points from the study as a whole: Investigators collected only blood, and repertoires in tissues likely differ.

The CDR3 covers 18 residues. Looked up from germline, CDR1 is SGHAT and CDR2 is FQNNGV. V lost 3 bases and J lost 0; bases outside the gene matches: 11. Cells designated naive CD8 were CD45RO-negative and were positively selected for CCR7, with terminally differentiated effector memory CD45RA+ cells excluded. Some clones are missing from TCRdb's copy, which holds only in-frame ones; the method was immunoSEQ multiplex PCR. The sample lists a few million clones, 90% to 95% occurring once. The clonotype comes from a man aged 18 to 30 in good health. Some clones in this sample may be carry-over from other donors' samples. Specimen: naive CD8+ T cells from PBMCs. This rearrangement joins TRBV11-2 to TRBJ2-3; 8 bases match TRBD2. CDR3 nucleotide sequence: TGTGCCAGCAGCTTGGGCTTAACTAGCGGACTCAGCACAGATACGCAGTATTTT. It codes for CASSLGLTSGLSTDTQYF. The entire variable domain, with the rest obtained from reference TRBV11-2 and TRBJ2-3, is as follows: EAGVAQSPRYKIIEKRQSVAFWCNPISGHATLYWYQQILGQGPKLLIQFQNNGVVDDSQLPKDRFSAERLKGVDSTLKIQPAKLEDSAVYLCASSLGLTSGLSTDTQYFGPGTRLTVL.